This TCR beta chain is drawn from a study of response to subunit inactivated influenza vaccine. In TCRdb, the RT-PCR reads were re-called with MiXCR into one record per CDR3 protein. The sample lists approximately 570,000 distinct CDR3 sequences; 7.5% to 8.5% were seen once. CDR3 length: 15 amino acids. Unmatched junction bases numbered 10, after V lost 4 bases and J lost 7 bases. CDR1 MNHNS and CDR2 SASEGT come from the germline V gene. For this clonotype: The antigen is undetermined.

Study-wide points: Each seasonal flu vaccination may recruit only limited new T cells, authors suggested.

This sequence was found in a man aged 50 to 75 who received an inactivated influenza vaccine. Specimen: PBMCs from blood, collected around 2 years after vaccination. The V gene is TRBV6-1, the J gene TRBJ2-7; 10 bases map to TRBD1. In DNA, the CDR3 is TGTGCCAGCAGTGCCGGACAGGGGGGGCTCGGGGAGCAGTACTTC. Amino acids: CASSAGQGGLGEQYF.